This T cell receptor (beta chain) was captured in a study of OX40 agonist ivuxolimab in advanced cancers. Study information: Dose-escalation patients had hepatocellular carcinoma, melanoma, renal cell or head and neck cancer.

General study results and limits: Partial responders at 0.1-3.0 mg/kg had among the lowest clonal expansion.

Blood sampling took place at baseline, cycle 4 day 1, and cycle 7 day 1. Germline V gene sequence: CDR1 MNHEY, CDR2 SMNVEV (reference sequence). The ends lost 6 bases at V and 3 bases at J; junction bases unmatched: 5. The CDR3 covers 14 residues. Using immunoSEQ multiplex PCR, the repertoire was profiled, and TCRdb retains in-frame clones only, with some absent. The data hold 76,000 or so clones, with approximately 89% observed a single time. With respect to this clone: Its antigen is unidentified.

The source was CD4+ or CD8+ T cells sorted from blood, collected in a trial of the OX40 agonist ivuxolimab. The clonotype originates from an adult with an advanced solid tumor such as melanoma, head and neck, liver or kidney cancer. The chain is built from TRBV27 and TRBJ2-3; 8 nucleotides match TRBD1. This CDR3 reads CASREDRGTDTQYF. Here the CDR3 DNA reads TGTGCCAGCAGGGAAGACAGGGGTACAGATACGCAGTATTTT.